A selection of T cell receptor beta chains follows, all from one sample in a study of regulatory T cells in long-lasting Graves disease. MiXCR, applied by TCRdb to the multiplex PCR reads, yields one record per CDR3 protein. The repertoire has roughly 610,000 distinct CDR3 sequences, roughly 16% of them found once; the top ten carry under 20%. In addition, the sample was reused for a study of T cells in Graves' hyperthyroidism and ophthalmopathy.

Sequenced here: peripheral blood mononuclear cells (PBMCs), sampled at new diagnosis, from a patient treated with antithyroid drugs. These receptor sequences come from a woman younger than 45 with Graves disease. Both conserved end residues are part of each CDR3. Each record gives: D gene, J gene, V gene, clone size, CDR3 protein, CDR3 DNA. A D gene is named only where the DNA matches it firmly. The size entry is marked missing in some rows and otherwise reads once, few, many or a size class.

>.|TRBJ2-7|TRBV11-3|many
CASGPQRTYEQYF
TGTGCCAGCGGACCACAGAGGACCTACGAGCAGTACTTC
>.|TRBJ1-3|TRBV13|few
CASSRARSGNTIYF
TGTGCCAGCAGTCGGGCCCGCTCTGGAAACACCATATATTTT
>.|TRBJ1-5|TRBV28|many
CASSETTVREPQHF
TGTGCCAGCTCCGAAACGACGGTTAGGGAGCCCCAGCATTTT
>.|TRBJ1-4|TRBV6-1|few
CASSRRGGARDEKLFF
TGTGCCAGCAGCCGGAGGGGGGGAGCCAGGGACGAAAAACTGTTTTTT
>.|TRBJ1-1|TRBV5-1|many
CASSLQVLNTEAFF
TGCGCCAGCAGCTTACAGGTCCTGAACACTGAAGCTTTCTTT
>TRBD2|TRBJ2-5|TRBV7-6|many
CASSLGLAGISGETQYF
TGTGCCAGCAGCCTGGGACTAGCGGGGATTTCGGGAGAGACCCAGTACTTC
>.|TRBJ1-6|TRBV12-3/TRBV12-4|many
CASSLGGVRNSPLHF
TGTGCCAGCAGTTTAGGGGGGGTCCGGAATTCACCCCTCCACTTT
>.|TRBJ2-7|TRBV6-1|many
CASDGQSYEQYF
TGTGCCAGTGACGGGCAGTCCTACGAGCAGTACTTC
>.|TRBJ1-2|TRBV29-1|.
CSALRADRLNYGYTF
TGCAGCGCCCTGAGAGCGGATCGTTTAAACTATGGCTACACCTTC
>.|TRBJ2-2|TRBV14|.
CASSQTNSGGELFF
TGTGCCAGCAGCCAAACCAATTCAGGCGGGGAGCTGTTTTTT
>.|TRBJ2-5|TRBV19|.
CASSHRLSHQGQETQYF
TGTGCCAGTAGTCACCGACTCTCCCATCAGGGGCAAGAGACCCAGTACTTC
>.|TRBJ1-2|TRBV6-5|many
CASSPLALGDNYGYTF
TGTGCCAGCAGTCCACTCGCACTTGGGGATAACTATGGCTACACCTTC
>.|TRBJ1-1|TRBV27|.
CASSYFQSNTEAFF
TGTGCCAGCAGTTATTTTCAGTCAAACACTGAAGCTTTCTTT
>TRBD1|TRBJ1-2|TRBV27|few
CASSSVGQGTYGYTF
TGTGCCAGCAGTTCAGTTGGACAGGGCACCTATGGCTACACCTTC
>TRBD1|TRBJ2-1|TRBV11-2|.
CASSLGDRGLHNEQFF
TGTGCCAGCAGCTTAGGAGACAGGGGGCTTCACAATGAGCAGTTCTTC
>TRBD1|TRBJ1-4|TRBV20-1|.
CSAMIPRQGWEKLFF
TGCAGTGCTATGATTCCCAGACAGGGCTGGGAAAAACTGTTTTTT
>.|TRBJ1-2|TRBV19|few
CASGKGTSNYGYTF
TGTGCCAGTGGGAAGGGGACTTCAAACTATGGCTACACCTTC
>.|TRBJ1-1|TRBV12-3/TRBV12-4|many
CATVKGGAEAFF
TGTGCCACCGTGAAAGGGGGTGCTGAAGCTTTCTTT
>.|TRBJ2-4|TRBV30|few
CAWRGPIPGAKNIQYF
TGTGCCTGGAGGGGCCCGATTCCGGGAGCCAAAAACATTCAGTACTTC
>.|TRBJ1-3|TRBV30|few
CAWSVGGGSGNTIYF
TGTGCCTGGAGTGTAGGGGGGGGCTCTGGAAACACCATATATTTT
>.|TRBJ2-1|TRBV2|.
CASSPQRGEQFF
TGTGCCAGCAGCCCTCAACGGGGTGAGCAGTTCTTC
>TRBD2|TRBJ2-5|TRBV5-1|many
CASSSGTSREETQYF
TGCGCCAGCAGCTCCGGGACTAGCCGAGAAGAGACCCAGTACTTC
>TRBD2|TRBJ2-2|TRBV6-9|few
CASSSGLAGGELFF
TGTGCCAGCAGTTCAGGACTAGCGGGGGGGGAGCTGTTTTTT
>.|TRBJ1-2|TRBV12-3/TRBV12-4|.
CASSLATTYGYTF
TGTGCCAGCAGTTTGGCCACCACCTATGGCTACACCTTC
>.|TRBJ2-2|TRBV5-1|.
CASSTPDTGELFF
TGCGCCAGCAGCACGCCAGACACCGGGGAGCTGTTTTTT
>.|TRBJ1-1|TRBV28|many
CASIGRTTEAFF
TGTGCCAGCATCGGGAGAACAACTGAAGCTTTCTTT
>.|TRBJ2-7|TRBV7-9|few
CASSLRGSPSEQYF
TGTGCCAGCAGCTTACGCGGGTCTCCCTCCGAGCAGTACTTC
>.|TRBJ1-2|TRBV30|.
CASNSYGYTF
TGTGCCTCCAACAGCTATGGCTACACCTTC
>.|TRBJ2-2|TRBV7-8|many
CASSLGSRLVTGELFF
TGTGCCAGCAGCTTAGGGAGCCGATTGGTCACCGGGGAGCTGTTTTTT
>TRBD1|TRBJ2-6|TRBV28|.
CASSSIGQGVSGANVLTF
TGTGCCAGCAGTTCCATCGGACAGGGAGTCTCTGGGGCCAACGTCCTGACTTTC
>TRBD1|TRBJ1-1|TRBV7-3|many
CASSSGQGPREAFF
TGTGCCAGCAGCTCGGGACAGGGGCCCCGTGAAGCTTTCTTT
>TRBD2|TRBJ2-7|TRBV20-1|many
CSARGRGDYEQYF
TGCAGTGCTAGAGGTCGGGGGGACTACGAGCAGTACTTC
>.|TRBJ2-2|TRBV2|many
CASSAQHPVVFPGELFF
TGTGCCAGCAGCGCCCAACATCCCGTGGTGTTTCCCGGGGAGCTGTTTTTT
>.|TRBJ2-5|TRBV29-1|many
CSAGPTLGRQETQYF
TGCAGCGCGGGACCGACCCTCGGTCGCCAAGAGACCCAGTACTTC
>.|TRBJ2-2|TRBV20-1|.
CSARSGSAGSAMFF
TGCAGTGCTAGGTCGGGGTCCGCGGGGAGCGCGATGTTTTTT
>TRBD1|TRBJ2-7|TRBV28|few
CASNPQLGTGRVEQYF
TGTGCCAGCAACCCCCAGCTCGGGACAGGTCGCGTCGAGCAGTACTTC